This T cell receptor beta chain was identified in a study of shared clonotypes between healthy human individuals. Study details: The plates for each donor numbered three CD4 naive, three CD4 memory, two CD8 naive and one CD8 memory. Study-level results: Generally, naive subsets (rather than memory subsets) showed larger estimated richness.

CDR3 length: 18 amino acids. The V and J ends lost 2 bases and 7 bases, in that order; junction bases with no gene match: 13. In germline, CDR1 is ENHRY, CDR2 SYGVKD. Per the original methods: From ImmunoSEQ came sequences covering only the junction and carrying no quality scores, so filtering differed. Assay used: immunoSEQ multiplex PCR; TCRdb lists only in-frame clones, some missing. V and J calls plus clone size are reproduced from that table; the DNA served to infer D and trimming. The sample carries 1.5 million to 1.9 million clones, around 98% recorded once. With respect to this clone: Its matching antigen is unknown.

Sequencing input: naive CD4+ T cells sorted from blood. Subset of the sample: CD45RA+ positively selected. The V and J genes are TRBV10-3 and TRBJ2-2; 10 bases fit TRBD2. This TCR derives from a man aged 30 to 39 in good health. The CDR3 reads CAISENRRGTSVDGELFF. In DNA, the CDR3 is TGTGCCATCAGTGAGAATCGAAGGGGGACTAGCGTAGACGGGGAGCTGTTTTTT.